Described below is a single T cell receptor beta chain sequence and its context. Antigen unknown. The sample originates from a study of blood T cells in healthy people across ages. Overall study findings and caveats: Both higher diversity and more naive CD4+ cells marked long-lived donors when set against aged donors.

Together with a sample-barcoded 5' primer, a J-beta primer mix was included in a second PCR lasting about 6 to 11 cycles. MiXCR, run by TCRdb on the 5' RACE reads, gives a single entry per CDR3 protein. The sample holds about 1.5 million distinct CDR3 sequences, roughly 43% seen once. Germline CDR1 reads MNHEY; CDR2 reads SMNVEV (reference sequence). This CDR3 is 16 amino acids long. The V and J ends lost 5 bases and 0 bases, in that order; junction bases with no gene match: 7. The chain uses TRBV27 and TRBJ2-1, with TRBD1 matching 7 bases. The source is a woman between 18 and 30 years old in good health. The material sequenced was blood. For the CDR3, the DNA is TGTGCCAGCAGTCAACGGGACAGCAGCTCCTACAATGAGCAGTTCTTC. Its translation: CASSQRDSSSYNEQFF.